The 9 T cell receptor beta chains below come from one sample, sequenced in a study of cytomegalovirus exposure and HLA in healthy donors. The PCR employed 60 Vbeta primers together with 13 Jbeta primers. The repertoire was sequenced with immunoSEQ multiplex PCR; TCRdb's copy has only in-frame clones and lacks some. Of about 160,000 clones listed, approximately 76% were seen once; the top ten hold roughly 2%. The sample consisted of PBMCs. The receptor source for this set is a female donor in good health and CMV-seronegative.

CDR3 loop: CASSRGGGLLTQYF. As DNA, the CDR3 is TGCGCCAGCAGCCGGGGCGGGGGCCTTCTGACCCAGTACTTC. The rearrangement links TRBV4-1 to TRBJ2-5, with D maybe TRBD2 (7 bases). The V gene's germline CDR1 is MGHRA and CDR2 YSYEKL. Trimming cost V 4 bases and J 7 bases, with 16 bases left between them. The CDR3 runs to 14 residues.

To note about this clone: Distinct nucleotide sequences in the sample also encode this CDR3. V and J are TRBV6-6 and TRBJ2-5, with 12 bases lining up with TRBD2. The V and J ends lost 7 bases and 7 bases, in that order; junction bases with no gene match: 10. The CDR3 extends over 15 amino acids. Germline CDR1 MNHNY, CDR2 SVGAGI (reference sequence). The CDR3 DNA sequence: TGTGCCAGCATCGCTAGCGGGGGGGGAGGGGCGACCCAGTACTTC. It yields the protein CASIASGGGGATQYF.

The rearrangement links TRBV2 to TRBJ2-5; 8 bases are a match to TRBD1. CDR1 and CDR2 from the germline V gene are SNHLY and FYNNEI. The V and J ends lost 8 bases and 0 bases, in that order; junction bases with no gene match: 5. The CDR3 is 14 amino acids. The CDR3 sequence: CASQDRAYQETQYF. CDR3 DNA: TGTGCCAGCCAGGACAGGGCGTACCAAGAGACCCAGTACTTC.

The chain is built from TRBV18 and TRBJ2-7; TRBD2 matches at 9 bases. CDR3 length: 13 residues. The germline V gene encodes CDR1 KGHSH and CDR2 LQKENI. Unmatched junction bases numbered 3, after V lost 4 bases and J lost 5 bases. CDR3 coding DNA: TGTGCCAGCTCACAGGCTAGCGGGAACGAGCAGTACTTC. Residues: CASSQASGNEQYF.

CDR3 DNA: TGTGCCAGCAGCTTAGAGTGGAGCGCGATCAATGAGCAGTTCTTC. This codes for CASSLEWSAINEQFF. This chain links TRBV7-8 with TRBJ2-1; D remains unclear. Trimming shortened V by 1 base and J by 6 bases, and 13 bases separated the two germline ends. Germline assignment: CDR1 SGHVS and CDR2 FQNEAQ. CDR3 length equals 15 residues.

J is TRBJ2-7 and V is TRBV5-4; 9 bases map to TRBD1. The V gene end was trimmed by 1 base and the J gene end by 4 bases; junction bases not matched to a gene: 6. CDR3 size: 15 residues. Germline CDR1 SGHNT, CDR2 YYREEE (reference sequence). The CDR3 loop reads CASSLRTGAFYEQYF. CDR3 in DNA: TGTGCCAGCAGCTTGAGGACAGGGGCGTTTTACGAGCAGTACTTC.

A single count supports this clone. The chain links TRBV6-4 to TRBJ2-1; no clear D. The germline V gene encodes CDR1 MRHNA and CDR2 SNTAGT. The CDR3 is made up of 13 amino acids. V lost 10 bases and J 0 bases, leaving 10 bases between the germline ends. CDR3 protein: CATALSSYNEQFF. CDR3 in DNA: TGTGCCACCGCTCTGAGCTCCTACAATGAGCAGTTCTTC.

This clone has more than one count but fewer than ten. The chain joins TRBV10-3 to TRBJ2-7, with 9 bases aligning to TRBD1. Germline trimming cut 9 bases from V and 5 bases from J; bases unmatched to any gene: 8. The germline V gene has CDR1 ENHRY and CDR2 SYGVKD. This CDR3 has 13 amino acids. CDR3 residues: CAITTGGINEQYF. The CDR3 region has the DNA TGTGCCATAACGACAGGGGGAATCAACGAGCAGTACTTC.

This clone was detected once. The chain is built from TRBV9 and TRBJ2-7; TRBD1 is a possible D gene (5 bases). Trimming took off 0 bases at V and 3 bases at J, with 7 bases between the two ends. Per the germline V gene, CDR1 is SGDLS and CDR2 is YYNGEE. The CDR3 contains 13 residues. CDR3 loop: CASSVVGDYEQYF. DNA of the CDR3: TGTGCCAGCAGCGTAGTAGGGGACTACGAGCAGTACTTC.